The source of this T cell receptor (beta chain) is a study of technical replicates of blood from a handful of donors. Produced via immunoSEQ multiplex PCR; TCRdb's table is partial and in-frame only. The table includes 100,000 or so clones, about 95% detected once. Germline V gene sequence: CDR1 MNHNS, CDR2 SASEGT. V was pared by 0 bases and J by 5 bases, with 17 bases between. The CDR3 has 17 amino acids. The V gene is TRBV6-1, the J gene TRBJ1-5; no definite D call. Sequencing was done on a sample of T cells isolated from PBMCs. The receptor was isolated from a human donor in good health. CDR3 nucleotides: TGTGCCAGCAGTGAAGCGTGGCCTGCACGAACCCATCAGCCCCAGCATTTT. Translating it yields CASSEAWPARTHQPQHF.